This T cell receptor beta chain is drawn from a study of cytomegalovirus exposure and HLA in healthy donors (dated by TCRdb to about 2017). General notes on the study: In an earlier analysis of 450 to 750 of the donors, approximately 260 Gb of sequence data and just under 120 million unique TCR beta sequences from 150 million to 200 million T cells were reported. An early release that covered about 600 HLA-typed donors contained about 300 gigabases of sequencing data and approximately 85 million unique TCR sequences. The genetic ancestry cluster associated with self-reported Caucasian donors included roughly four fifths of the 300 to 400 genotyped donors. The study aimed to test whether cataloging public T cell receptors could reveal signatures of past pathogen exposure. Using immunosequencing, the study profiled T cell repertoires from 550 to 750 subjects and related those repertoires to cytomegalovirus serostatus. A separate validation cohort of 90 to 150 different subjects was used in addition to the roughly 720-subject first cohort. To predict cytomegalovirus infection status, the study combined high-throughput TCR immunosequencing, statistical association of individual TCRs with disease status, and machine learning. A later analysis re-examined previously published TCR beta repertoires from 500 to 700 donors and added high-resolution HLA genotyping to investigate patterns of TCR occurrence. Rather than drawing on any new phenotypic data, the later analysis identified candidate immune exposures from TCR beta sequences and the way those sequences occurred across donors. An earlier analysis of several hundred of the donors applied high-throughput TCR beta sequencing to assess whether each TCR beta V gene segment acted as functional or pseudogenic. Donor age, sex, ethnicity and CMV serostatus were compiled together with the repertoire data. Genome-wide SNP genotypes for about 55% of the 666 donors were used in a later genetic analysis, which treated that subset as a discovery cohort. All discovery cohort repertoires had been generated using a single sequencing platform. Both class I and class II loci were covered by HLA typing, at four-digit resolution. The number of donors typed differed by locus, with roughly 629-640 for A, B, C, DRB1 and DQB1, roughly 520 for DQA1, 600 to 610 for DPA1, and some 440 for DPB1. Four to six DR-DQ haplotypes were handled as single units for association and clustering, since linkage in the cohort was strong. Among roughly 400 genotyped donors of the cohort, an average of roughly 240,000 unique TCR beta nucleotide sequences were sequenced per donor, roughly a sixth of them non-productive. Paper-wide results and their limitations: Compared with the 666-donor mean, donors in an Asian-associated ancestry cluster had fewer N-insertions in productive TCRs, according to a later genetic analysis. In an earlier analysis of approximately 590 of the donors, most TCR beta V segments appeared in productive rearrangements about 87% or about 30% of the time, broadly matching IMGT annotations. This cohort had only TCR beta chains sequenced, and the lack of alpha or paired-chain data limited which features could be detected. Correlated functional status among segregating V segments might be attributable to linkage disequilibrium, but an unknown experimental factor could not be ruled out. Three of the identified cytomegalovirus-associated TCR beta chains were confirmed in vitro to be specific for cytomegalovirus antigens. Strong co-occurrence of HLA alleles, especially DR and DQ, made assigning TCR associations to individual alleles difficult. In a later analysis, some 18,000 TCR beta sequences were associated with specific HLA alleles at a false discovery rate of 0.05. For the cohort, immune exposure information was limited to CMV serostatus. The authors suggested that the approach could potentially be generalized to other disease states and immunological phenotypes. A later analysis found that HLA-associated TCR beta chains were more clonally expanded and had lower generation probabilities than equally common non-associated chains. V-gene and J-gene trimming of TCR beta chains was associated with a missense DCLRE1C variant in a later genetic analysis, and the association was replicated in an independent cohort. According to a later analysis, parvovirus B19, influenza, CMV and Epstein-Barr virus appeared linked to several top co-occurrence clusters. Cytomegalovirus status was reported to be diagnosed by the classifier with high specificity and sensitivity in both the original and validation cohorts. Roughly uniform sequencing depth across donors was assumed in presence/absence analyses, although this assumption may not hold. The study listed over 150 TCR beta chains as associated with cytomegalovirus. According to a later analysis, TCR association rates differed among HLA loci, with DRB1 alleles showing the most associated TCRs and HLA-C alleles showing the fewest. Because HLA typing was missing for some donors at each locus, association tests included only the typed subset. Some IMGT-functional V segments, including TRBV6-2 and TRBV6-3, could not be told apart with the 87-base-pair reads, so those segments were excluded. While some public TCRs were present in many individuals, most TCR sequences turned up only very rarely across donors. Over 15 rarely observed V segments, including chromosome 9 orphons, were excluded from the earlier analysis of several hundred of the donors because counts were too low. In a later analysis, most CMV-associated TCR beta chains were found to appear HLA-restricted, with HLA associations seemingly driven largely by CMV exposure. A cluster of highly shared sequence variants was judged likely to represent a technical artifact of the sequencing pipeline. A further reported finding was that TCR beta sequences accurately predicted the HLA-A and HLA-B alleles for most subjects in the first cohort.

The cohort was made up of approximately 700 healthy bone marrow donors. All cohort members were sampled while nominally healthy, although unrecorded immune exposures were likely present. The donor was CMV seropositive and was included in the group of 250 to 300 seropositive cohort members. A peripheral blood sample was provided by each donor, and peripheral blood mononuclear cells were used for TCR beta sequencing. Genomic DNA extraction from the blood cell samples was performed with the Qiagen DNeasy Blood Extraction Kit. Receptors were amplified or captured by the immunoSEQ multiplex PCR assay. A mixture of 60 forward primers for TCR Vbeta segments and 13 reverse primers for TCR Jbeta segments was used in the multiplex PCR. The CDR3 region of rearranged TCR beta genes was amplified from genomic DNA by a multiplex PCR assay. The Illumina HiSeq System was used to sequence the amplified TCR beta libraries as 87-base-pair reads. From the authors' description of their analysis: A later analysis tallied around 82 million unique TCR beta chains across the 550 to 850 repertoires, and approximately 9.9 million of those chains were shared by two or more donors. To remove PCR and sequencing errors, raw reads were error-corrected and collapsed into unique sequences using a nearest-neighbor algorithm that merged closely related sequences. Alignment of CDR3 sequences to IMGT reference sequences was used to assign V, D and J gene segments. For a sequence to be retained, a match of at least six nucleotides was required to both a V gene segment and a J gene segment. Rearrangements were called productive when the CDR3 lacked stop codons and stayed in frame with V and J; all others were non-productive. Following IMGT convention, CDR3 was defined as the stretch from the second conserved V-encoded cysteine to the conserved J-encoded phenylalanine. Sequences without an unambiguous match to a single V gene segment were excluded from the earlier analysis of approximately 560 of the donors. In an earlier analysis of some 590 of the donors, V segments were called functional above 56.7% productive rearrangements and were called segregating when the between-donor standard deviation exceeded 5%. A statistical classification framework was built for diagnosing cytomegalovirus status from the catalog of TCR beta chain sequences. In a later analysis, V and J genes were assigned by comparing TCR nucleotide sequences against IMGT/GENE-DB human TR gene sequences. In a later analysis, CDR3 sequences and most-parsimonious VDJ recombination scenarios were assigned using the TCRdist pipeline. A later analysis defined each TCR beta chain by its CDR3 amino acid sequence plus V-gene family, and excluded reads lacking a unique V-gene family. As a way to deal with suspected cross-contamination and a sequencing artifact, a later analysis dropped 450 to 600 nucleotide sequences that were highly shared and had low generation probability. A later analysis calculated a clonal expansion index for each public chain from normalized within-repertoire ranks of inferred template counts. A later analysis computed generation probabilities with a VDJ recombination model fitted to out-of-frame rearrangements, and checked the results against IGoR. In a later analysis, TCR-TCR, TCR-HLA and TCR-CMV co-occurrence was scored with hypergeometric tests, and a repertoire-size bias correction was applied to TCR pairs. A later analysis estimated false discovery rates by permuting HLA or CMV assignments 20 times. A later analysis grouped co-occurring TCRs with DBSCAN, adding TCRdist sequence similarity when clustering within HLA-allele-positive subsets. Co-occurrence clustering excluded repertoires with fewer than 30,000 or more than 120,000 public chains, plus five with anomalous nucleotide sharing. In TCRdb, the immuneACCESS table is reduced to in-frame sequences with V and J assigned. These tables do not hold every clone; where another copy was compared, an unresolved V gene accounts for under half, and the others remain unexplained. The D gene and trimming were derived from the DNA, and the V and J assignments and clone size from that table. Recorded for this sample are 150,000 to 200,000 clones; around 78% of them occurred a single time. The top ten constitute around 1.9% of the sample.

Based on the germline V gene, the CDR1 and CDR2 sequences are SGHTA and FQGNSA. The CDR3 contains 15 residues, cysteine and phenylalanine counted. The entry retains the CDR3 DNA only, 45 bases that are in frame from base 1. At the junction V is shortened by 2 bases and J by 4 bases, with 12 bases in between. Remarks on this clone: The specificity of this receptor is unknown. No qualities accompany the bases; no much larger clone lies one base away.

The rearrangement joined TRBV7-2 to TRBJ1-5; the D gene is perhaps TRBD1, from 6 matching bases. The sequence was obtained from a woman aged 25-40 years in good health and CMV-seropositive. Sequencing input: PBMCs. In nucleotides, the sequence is TGTGCCAGCAGCTTAATACAGGGAGGGAATCAGCCCCAGCATTTT. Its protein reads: CASSLIQGGNQPQHF. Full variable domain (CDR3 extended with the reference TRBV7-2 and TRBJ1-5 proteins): GAGVSQSPSNKVTEKGKDVELRCDPISGHTALYWYRQSLGQGLEFLIYFQGNSAPDKSGLPSDRFSAERTGGSVSTLTIQRTQQEDSAVYLCASSLIQGGNQPQHFGDGTRLSIL.